The 27 T cell receptor beta chains below come from one sample, sequenced in a study of radiation and T cells in renal cell carcinoma. Time point given: blood 2 weeks post-SBRT. Sample treatment: 15 Gy SBRT to primary tumor, nephrectomy 4 weeks later. Profiling relied on immunoSEQ multiplex PCR, and the TCRdb table lists in-frame clones only, not all of them. The profile shows roughly 130,000 clones, over 75% of them singletons. Sequencing was performed on blood, taken from a patient whose treatment included radiotherapy and nephrectomy. The receptor set was obtained from a woman aged 55-69 years with renal cell carcinoma.

The chain's CDR3 is CASSLVGQGSNEQFF. The CDR3 DNA reads TGTGCCAGCAGCTTAGTCGGACAGGGGAGCAATGAGCAGTTCTTC. The chain has TRBV7-9 and TRBJ2-1; 9 bases are a match to TRBD1. Germline trimming cut 1 base from V and 6 bases from J; bases unmatched to any gene: 4. The CDR3 is 15 residues long. Germline CDR1 and CDR2: SEHNR and FQNEAQ (reference sequence).

Here the CDR3 reads CASSSGTSGSPRNEQFF. The CDR3 nucleotides are TGTGCCAGCAGCTCCGGGACTAGCGGGAGTCCACGCAATGAGCAGTTCTTC. The V and J genes are TRBV7-9 and TRBJ2-1; 14 bases line up with TRBD2. The CDR3 sequence is 17 residues long. With 4 bases clipped from V and 6 bases from J, the junction kept 8 bases outside the gene matches. Germline V gene lookup returns CDR1 SEHNR and CDR2 FQNEAQ (reference sequence). The whole variable domain, filled in from reference TRBV7-9 and TRBJ2-1, reads DTGVSQNPRHKITKRGQNVTFRCDPISEHNRLYWYRQTLGQGPEFLTYFQNEAQLEKSRLLSDRFSAERPKGSFSTLEIQRTEQGDSAMYLCASSSGTSGSPRNEQFFGPGTRLTVL.

V usage is TRBV6-1 and J usage is TRBJ2-3; the match to TRBD2 covers 9 bases. This CDR3 comprises 14 residues. Trimming removed 10 bases from V and 6 bases from J; junction bases left unmatched: 11. Germline CDR1 reads MNHNS; CDR2 reads SASEGT. The CDR3 spells CATRVGLATDTQYF. CDR3 bases: TGTGCCACCCGTGTGGGACTAGCAACCGATACGCAGTATTTT.

The chain has TRBV6-1 and TRBJ1-5, with D unresolved. Trimming took 1 base from V and 0 from J, leaving 7 bases between them. Germline-derived CDR1 and CDR2 are MNHNS and SASEGT. The CDR3 consists of 15 residues. CDR3 coding DNA: TGTGCCAGCAGTGAAGGTGGGGTTAGCAATCAGCCCCAGCATTTT. This translates into CASSEGGVSNQPQHF.

This clone was seen a handful of times. The genes are TRBV29-1 and TRBJ2-7; 8 bases are shared with TRBD1. Germline-derived CDR1 and CDR2 are SQVTM and ANQGSEA. CDR3 size: 12 residues. Trimming at V came to 5 bases and at J to 8 bases, leaving 8 bases not matched to a gene. DNA for the CDR3: TGCAGCGTTAGCCTTGACAGGGGTCAGCAGTACTTC. It translates to CSVSLDRGQQYF.

The V and J genes are TRBV10-3 and TRBJ2-2; 11 positions agree with TRBD1. Germline CDR1 is ENHRY and CDR2 is SYGVKD. The CDR3 runs to 17 residues. V lost 8 bases, J lost 3 bases, and 11 bases stayed unmatched. As DNA, the CDR3 is TGTGCCATCCTAAAGGGGACAGGGGGGCGACACACCGGGGAGCTGTTTTTT. It is translated as CAILKGTGGRHTGELFF.

This clone was seen just once. The chain joins TRBV4-2 to TRBJ1-2; D not certain. Trimming cost V 2 bases and J 4 bases, with 11 bases left between them. The CDR3 extends over 14 amino acids. Germline V lookup: CDR1 LGHNA, CDR2 YNFKEQ. The CDR3 spells CASSQTQTPYGYTF. The CDR3 DNA sequence: TGTGCCAGCAGCCAAACACAGACACCCTATGGCTACACCTTC.

The V call is TRBV11-3, the J call TRBJ2-7; a possible D gene is TRBD2 (6 bases). This CDR3 is built from 14 residues. With 5 bases removed from V and 5 bases from J, the gap between germline ends came to 16 bases. Germline V gene sequence: CDR1 SGHNT, CDR2 YENEEA. CDR3 DNA sequence: TGTGCCAGCAGCCAGTCCGGGGGTAAAAACGAGCAGTACTTC. It specifies CASSQSGGKNEQYF.

This clone was seen once. The chain employs TRBV6-5 and TRBJ1-2; D uncertain. The CDR3 runs to 14 residues. CDR1 is MNHEY and CDR2 is SVGAGI in the germline V gene. The V end was cut by 3 bases, the J end by 8 bases, with 16 bases between. CDR3 in amino acids: CASSYSPHEAGYTF. The DNA for the CDR3 is TGTGCCAGCAGTTATAGCCCCCACGAGGCAGGCTACACCTTC.

The chain couples TRBV19 to TRBJ1-5; 8 positions match TRBD1. The CDR3 loop spans 16 amino acids. Trimming cost V 6 bases and J 0 bases; bases outside gene matches: 7. Germline assignment: CDR1 LNHDA and CDR2 SQIVND (reference sequence). DNA for the CDR3: TGTGCCAGTAGCCGACAGGGGCTCTATAGCAATCAGCCCCAGCATTTT. This translates into CASSRQGLYSNQPQHF. Looking up the rest from reference TRBV19 and TRBJ1-5 gives the full variable domain: DGGITQSPKYLFRKEGQNVTLSCEQNLNHDAMYWYRQDPGQGLRLIYYSQIVNDFQKGDIAEGYSVSREKKESFPLTVTSAQKNPTAFYLCASSRQGLYSNQPQHFGDGTRLSIL.

CDR3 amino acids: CASSLGQGPHTEAFF. The CDR3 nucleotides are TGCGCCAGCAGCTTAGGACAGGGGCCCCACACTGAAGCTTTCTTT. The V call is TRBV5-1, the J call TRBJ1-1; 9 positions match TRBD1. Trimming took 2 bases from V and 3 from J; bases not matched to a gene: 5. Germline-derived CDR1 and CDR2 are SGHRS and YFSETQ. The CDR3 runs 15 residues.

This clone was seen just once. The V and J genes are TRBV28 and TRBJ1-1; D is possibly TRBD1 (5 bases). This CDR3 has 12 residues. V shed 7 bases and J shed 1 base, with 7 bases lying between them. Germline V lookup: CDR1 MDHEN, CDR2 SYDVKM. CDR3 region: CASITGNTEAFF. CDR3 bases: TGTGCCAGCATCACAGGGAACACTGAAGCTTTCTTT.

The chain combines TRBV5-4 with TRBJ2-1, with 8 bases lining up with TRBD1. V shed 1 base, J shed 14 bases, and the junction held 17 bases outside the gene matches. There are 16 residues in the CDR3. CDR1 is SGHNT and CDR2 is YYREEE in the germline V gene (reference sequence). The CDR3 is CASSLRANRQGSLEFF. In nucleotides, the CDR3 is TGTGCCAGCAGCTTGAGGGCCAATCGACAGGGGAGCCTAGAGTTCTTC.

CDR3 in amino acids: CASSYSGDRTEAFF. The CDR3 DNA sequence: TGTGCCAGCAGTTATTCCGGCGATAGGACTGAAGCTTTCTTT. The rearrangement links TRBV6-5 to TRBJ1-1, with D unresolved. The V gene lost 3 bases and the J gene lost 5 bases, with 13 bases spanning the gap. The CDR3 consists of 14 residues. The V gene's germline CDR1 is MNHEY and CDR2 SVGAGI.

The CDR3 nucleotides are TGCGCCAGCAGCTTTGAGTTCCCAGCCCACTACGAGCAGTACTTC. Amino acids: CASSFEFPAHYEQYF. This chain links TRBV5-1 with TRBJ2-7; D remains ambiguous. The CDR3 is 15 amino acids. Germline CDR1 reads SGHRS; CDR2 reads YFSETQ. The V gene lost 2 bases and the J gene lost 3 bases, with 15 bases spanning the gap.

The V gene is TRBV19, the J gene TRBJ2-7; D is unclear. The V gene lost 0 bases and the J gene lost 3 bases, with 6 bases spanning the gap. CDR1 LNHDA and CDR2 SQIVND come from the germline V gene (reference sequence). The CDR3 is made up of 13 amino acids. CDR3 nucleotides: TGTGCCAGTAGTATAGATAGGGACTACGAGCAGTACTTC. Its translation: CASSIDRDYEQYF.

The chain uses TRBV6-6 and TRBJ2-7, with TRBD1 matching 7 bases. J was trimmed by 2 bases and V by 0 bases; bases with no gene match: 4. This CDR3 has 15 residues. CDR1 is MNHNY and CDR2 is SVGAGI in the germline V gene (reference sequence). The CDR3 DNA reads as TGTGCCAGCAGTTACTCGCCAGGGGGTACCTACGAGCAGTACTTC. Translation: CASSYSPGGTYEQYF.

A few counts support this clone. This rearrangement joins TRBV28 to TRBJ1-5; 8 positions agree with TRBD1. Trimming took 3 bases from V and 4 from J; bases not matched to a gene: 8. The germline gives CDR1 MDHEN, CDR2 SYDVKM. The CDR3 covers 16 residues. CDR3 region: CASSFSLGQGNQPQHF. In DNA form, the CDR3 reads TGTGCCAGCAGTTTTTCACTAGGACAGGGAAATCAGCCCCAGCATTTT.

J is TRBJ1-1 and V is TRBV18; D is unresolved. The V gene's germline CDR1 is KGHSH and CDR2 LQKENI. V was pared by 0 bases and J by 0 bases, with 5 bases between. The CDR3 is 14 residues long. The CDR3 here is CASSPPSLNTEAFF. The DNA for the CDR3 is TGTGCCAGCTCACCACCATCTTTGAACACTGAAGCTTTCTTT.

J is TRBJ1-5 and V is TRBV6-5; D might be TRBD1 (6 bases). This CDR3 spans 15 amino acids. Trimming cost V 6 bases and J 3 bases, with 15 bases left between them. From germline, CDR1 is MNHEY and CDR2 SVGAGI. The CDR3 is CASSLLGADNQPQHF. Here the CDR3 DNA reads TGTGCCAGCAGCCTCCTGGGGGCAGACAATCAGCCCCAGCATTTT.

The chain recombines TRBV9 with TRBJ2-1; D is unclear. V was trimmed by 0 bases and J by 5 bases, leaving 15 bases between them. Germline lookup yields CDR1 SGDLS and CDR2 YYNGEE. The CDR3 is 16 amino acids. CDR3 residues: CASSVGRIPGDNEQFF. The DNA for the CDR3 is TGTGCCAGCAGCGTAGGCAGGATTCCCGGCGACAATGAGCAGTTCTTC.

The chain combines TRBV28 with TRBJ1-2; TRBD1 matches 7 bases. CDR3 length equals 14 residues. The V segment lost 6 bases and the J segment 8 bases; nucleotides outside the gene matches: 12. Germline V gene lookup returns CDR1 MDHEN and CDR2 SYDVKM. The CDR3 spells CASSGHDRARGYTF. The CDR3 DNA reads as TGTGCCAGCAGCGGGCACGACAGGGCAAGGGGCTACACCTTC.

CDR3: CASSQIGQGSYEQYF. DNA of the CDR3: TGTGCCAGCAGCCAAATCGGACAGGGTTCGTACGAGCAGTACTTC. The J gene is TRBJ2-7, the V gene TRBV28, with TRBD1 matching over 8 bases. CDR3 length equals 15 residues. Germline V gene lookup returns CDR1 MDHEN and CDR2 SYDVKM. V trimming: 6 bases; J trimming: 4 bases; junction bases outside the gene matches: 11.

This chain joins TRBV9 and TRBJ2-7; D may be TRBD1 (6 bases). The CDR3 is 14 amino acids. The V and J ends lost 0 bases and 3 bases respectively, with 10 bases between them. Germline-derived CDR1 and CDR2 are SGDLS and YYNGEE. This chain's CDR3 is CASSVGGGHYEQYF. CDR3 DNA: TGTGCCAGCAGCGTAGGTGGGGGCCACTACGAGCAGTACTTC.

The rearrangement uses TRBV18 and TRBJ1-1; weak D call: TRBD1 (5 bases). Trimming left V 4 bases short and J 0 bases short, with 12 bases between. The CDR3 has 15 amino acids. CDR1 KGHSH and CDR2 LQKENI come from the germline V gene. The DNA of the CDR3 is TGTGCCAGCTCACGCGGGGGGGGACTGAACACTGAAGCTTTCTTT. Its protein is CASSRGGGLNTEAFF.

The chain links TRBV6-1 to TRBJ1-1, with D unresolved. The V gene's germline CDR1 is MNHNS and CDR2 SASEGT. The V end was cut by 5 bases, the J end by 2 bases, with 9 bases between. The CDR3 runs to 13 residues. The CDR3 loop reads CASSSLGNTEAFF. DNA of the CDR3: TGTGCCAGCAGTAGTTTAGGAAACACTGAAGCTTTCTTT.

This sequence joins TRBV11-2 and TRBJ2-1, with 9 nucleotides matching TRBD1. Looked up from germline, CDR1 is SGHAT and CDR2 is FQNNGV. The V segment lost 5 bases and the J segment 8 bases; nucleotides outside the gene matches: 7. CDR3 length equals 14 residues. The DNA of the CDR3 is TGTGCCAGCAGCCGGGACAGGGCAATGGATGAGCAGTTCTTC. Amino acids: CASSRDRAMDEQFF. The entire variable domain, with the rest obtained from reference TRBV11-2 and TRBJ2-1, is as follows: EAGVAQSPRYKIIEKRQSVAFWCNPISGHATLYWYQQILGQGPKLLIQFQNNGVVDDSQLPKDRFSAERLKGVDSTLKIQPAKLEDSAVYLCASSRDRAMDEQFFGPGTRLTVL.